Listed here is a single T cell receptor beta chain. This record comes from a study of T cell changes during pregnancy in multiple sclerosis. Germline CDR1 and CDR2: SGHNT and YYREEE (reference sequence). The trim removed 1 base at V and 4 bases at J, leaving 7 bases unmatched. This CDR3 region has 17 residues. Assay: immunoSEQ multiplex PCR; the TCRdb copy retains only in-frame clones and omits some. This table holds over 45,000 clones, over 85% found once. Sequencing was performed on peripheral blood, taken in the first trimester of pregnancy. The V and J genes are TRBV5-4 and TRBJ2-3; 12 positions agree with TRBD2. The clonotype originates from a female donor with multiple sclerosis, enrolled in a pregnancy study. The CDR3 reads CASSLLGLAGGPDTQYF. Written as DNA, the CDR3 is TGTGCCAGCAGCTTGCTGGGGCTAGCGGGGGGGCCAGATACGCAGTATTTT.